Here is one T cell receptor (beta chain) with its context. Its antigen remains unidentified. It has no much larger one-base neighbor in the sample; base qualities were not kept. The sample belongs to a study of shared clonotypes between healthy human individuals (dated by TCRdb to the early 2020s). The study in broad terms: A couple of women and three men aged 18 to 49 years were included in the cohort. For each donor, CD4 naive and CD4 memory were each given three plates, CD8 naive was given two plates, and CD8 memory was given one plate. To increase sequencing depth and limit assay-specific biases, TCR repertoire library preparation and sequencing were carried out by different laboratories using diverse techniques. Each donor's leukapheresis produced roughly between about 0.9 and 9.5 billion PBMCs. To estimate repertoire size and how much clonotype sharing occurs between individuals, the study deeply sequenced the blood TCR repertoires of five healthy adults.

TCR CDR3 regions were amplified from genomic DNA by multiplex PCR using the deep immunoSEQ assay. For each cell subset, the extracted genomic DNA was distributed evenly across all wells of several immunoSEQ 96-well plates, and each plate served as one replicate. Each replicate PCR for sorted subsets received roughly 0.2 ug genomic DNA, equal to some 32,000 T cell genomes. The purified libraries were quantified using a Qubit 3.0 fluorometer, sized with a Bioanalyzer 2100, and then quantified again using the KAPA Library Quantification kit. A separate single-read 150-cycle Illumina NextSeq 550 flow cell was used to sequence each immunoSEQ 96-well plate. In the source study's methods: Because only junctional sequences without quality scores were contained in the immunoSEQ output, filtering matching that applied to full-length reads could not be performed. To assign V/J genes and CDR3, sequences were annotated against IMGT germline references using PyIR, a Python wrapper for IgBLAST v1.9. Reads were filtered out if the reads had weak V/J assignments (E-value above 1e-6), no CDR3, stop codons, out-of-frame junctions, or ambiguous translated residues. V3J clonotypes were defined as sequences sharing the same inferred V gene, J gene, and CDR3 amino acid sequence. Percentage overlap between repertoires was computed as shared unique clonotypes divided by the size of the smaller repertoire. Repertoire richness was assessed with RTK rarefaction, the Chao1 estimator, and Recon v2.1 estimates of unobserved clonotypes. Generation probabilities for all TCRbeta clonotypes obtained by the gDNA method from several donors were computed using OLGA. Held by TCRdb, this immuneACCESS table contains in-frame sequences only and omits some clones. Under half of the omission traces to an unresolved V gene where checked; the cause of the rest is unknown. V, J and clone size were drawn from that table, and D and trimming were deduced from the DNA. The sample table lists about 2.3 million clones, about nine tenths of them with a count of one. Together, the top ten hold 0.37% of the sample.

Donors were healthy HIV-negative adults with no recently reported acute infections or vaccinations. All donors were Caucasian adults living in Nashville, Tennessee, USA. CD4+ T cells were enriched by magnetic negative selection, after which naive cells were positively selected on CD45RA and the negative fraction was taken as the memory subset. Blood was obtained by leukapheresis, after which PBMCs were separated by Ficoll-Histopaque density gradient centrifugation and cryopreserved in liquid nitrogen vapor phase. Analytical flow cytometry was used to check the purity and quantity of every magnetically sorted T cell population. Genomic DNA was isolated from every sorted fraction and measured by UV absorbance on a Nanodrop 2000c. What the work shows at the level of the full study, not this receptor alone: Larger estimated clonotype richness was generally found for naive subsets than for memory subsets. Sampling was limited to blood, and TCR repertoires in tissue likely differ from TCR repertoires in blood. Compared with non-shared clonotypes, clonotypes shared by all four sorted-subset donors had higher generation probabilities. When several donors were compared, the shared fraction of clonotypes was 5% to 6.5% for naive CD4, about 4% for naive CD8, 2% to 2.5% for memory CD4, and 0.35% to 0.5% for memory CD8. Because the study included a small number of donors, the genetic and exposure-history diversity represented was limited. Even with the large sequencing depth, rarefaction of the sorted-subset datasets indicated that sequencing was incomplete. Based on pairwise subsampling, the degree of clonotype sharing among donors was expected to be affected by sequencing depth.

From a lookup of the germline V gene, CDR1 and CDR2 are KGHSH and LQKENI. Its CDR3 holds 15 amino acids, cysteine through phenylalanine. Only CDR3 DNA is held: 45 bases, read in frame from base 1. V is shortened by 3 bases, J by 1 base, and the region joining them spans 12 bases. The specimen sequenced was naive CD4+ T cells from PBMCs. The cell subset or site label of this sample denotes: CD45RA+ positively selected. The receptor chain draws on TRBV18 and TRBJ2-5; TRBD1 might be the D gene, on 5 matching bases. The origin of this receptor is a man between 18 and 35 years old in good health. Some clones in this sample may be carry-over from other donors' samples. The CDR3 region has the sequence CASSPQDNFQETQYF. The DNA reads TGTGCCAGCTCACCCCAGGACAATTTCCAAGAGACCCAGTACTTC.